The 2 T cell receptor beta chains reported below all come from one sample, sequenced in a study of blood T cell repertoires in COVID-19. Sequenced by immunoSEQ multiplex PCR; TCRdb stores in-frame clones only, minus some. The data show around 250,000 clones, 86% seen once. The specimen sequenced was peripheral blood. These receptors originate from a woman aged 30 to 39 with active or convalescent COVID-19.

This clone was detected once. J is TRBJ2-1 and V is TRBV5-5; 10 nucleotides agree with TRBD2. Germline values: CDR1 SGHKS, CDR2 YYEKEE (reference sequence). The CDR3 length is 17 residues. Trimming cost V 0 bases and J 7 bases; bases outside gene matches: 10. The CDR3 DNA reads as TGTGCCAGCAGCTTGGTCCAGCGGGGGGGAGAATATAATGAGCAGTTCTTC. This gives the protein CASSLVQRGGEYNEQFF.

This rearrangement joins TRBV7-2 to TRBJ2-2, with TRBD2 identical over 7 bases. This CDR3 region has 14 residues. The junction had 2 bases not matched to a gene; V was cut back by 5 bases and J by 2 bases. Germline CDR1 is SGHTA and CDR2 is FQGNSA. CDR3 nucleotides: TGTGCCAGCAGCCTGGGACTAAACACCGGGGAGCTGTTTTTT. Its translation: CASSLGLNTGELFF. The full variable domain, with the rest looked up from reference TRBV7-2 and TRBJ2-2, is GAGVSQSPSNKVTEKGKDVELRCDPISGHTALYWYRQSLGQGLEFLIYFQGNSAPDKSGLPSDRFSAERTGGSVSTLTIQRTQQEDSAVYLCASSLGLNTGELFFGEGSRLTVL.